Listed here are 30 T cell receptor beta chains from one sample, sequenced in a study of T cell responses to AZD1222 COVID-19 vaccine. Sequenced by immunoSEQ multiplex PCR; TCRdb stores in-frame clones only, minus some. The repertoire holds 95,000 to 100,000 clones, with approximately 86% as singletons. The sample here was peripheral blood, taken on day 0 of AZD1222 vaccination. These receptors originate from an adult in good health.

This rearrangement joins TRBV28 to TRBJ1-6; 11 nucleotides align to TRBD1. CDR3 length equals 16 residues. In germline, CDR1 is MDHEN, CDR2 SYDVKM. After removal of 6 bases from V and 1 base from J, the junction contained 2 bases not matched to a gene. This CDR3 is CASSGTGGSYNSPLHF. CDR3 nucleotide sequence: TGTGCCAGCAGCGGGACAGGGGGATCCTATAATTCACCCCTCCACTTT.

CDR3 coding DNA: TGTGCCAGTAGTCTAGGACGGAACTACGAGCAGTACTTC. This sequence encodes CASSLGRNYEQYF. The chain employs TRBV19 and TRBJ2-7, with unresolved D. The germline V gene has CDR1 LNHDA and CDR2 SQIVND (reference sequence). The ends were cut back, 5 bases at V and 3 bases at J, with 11 bases in the middle. The CDR3 contains 13 residues.

The chain recombines TRBV12-5 with TRBJ1-2; 7 bases are shared with TRBD1. V trimming: 3 bases; J trimming: 6 bases; junction bases outside the gene matches: 25. The germline CDR1 and CDR2 sequences are LGHNT and FRNRAP. CDR3 size: 20 residues. The chain's CDR3 is CASGFSTGGTAGTVQDGYTF. The CDR3, as DNA: TGTGCTAGTGGTTTTTCCACGGGAGGGACAGCGGGGACCGTCCAGGATGGCTACACCTTC.

This chain connects TRBV28 to TRBJ1-1; no reliable D call. This CDR3 is built from 13 residues. V was cut by 8 bases and J by 1 base, with 11 bases left in between. Germline V gene sequence: CDR1 MDHEN, CDR2 SYDVKM. CDR3 DNA: TGTGCCAGCCTGGGGTCCCCGAACACTGAAGCTTTCTTT. Residues: CASLGSPNTEAFF.

V gene TRBV7-2 combines with J gene TRBJ1-1; D unresolved. From germline, CDR1 is SGHTA and CDR2 FQGNSA. The V end lost 1 base, the J end lost 11 bases, and 8 bases lay between the germline ends. This CDR3 is built from 11 residues. The CDR3 reads CASSLGGGAFF. CDR3 in DNA: TGTGCCAGCAGCTTAGGAGGTGGTGCTTTCTTT. Supplemented by reference TRBV7-2 and TRBJ1-1, the full variable domain reads GAGVSQSPSNKVTEKGKDVELRCDPISGHTALYWYRQSLGQGLEFLIYFQGNSAPDKSGLPSDRFSAERTGGSVSTLTIQRTQQEDSAVYLCASSLGGGAFFGQGTRLTVV.

The genes are TRBV7-2 and TRBJ1-1; maybe TRBD1 (6 bases). V shed 1 base and J shed 5 bases, with 11 bases lying between them. The germline V gene has CDR1 SGHTA and CDR2 FQGNSA. The CDR3 contains 14 residues. CDR3 sequence: CASSLGRGVTEAFF. In DNA, the CDR3 is TGTGCCAGCAGCTTAGGCAGGGGAGTAACTGAAGCTTTCTTT.

This clone has only one observation. The chain carries TRBV4-3 and TRBJ2-1; no firm D call. V was cut by 1 base and J by 2 bases, with 6 bases left in between. Germline CDR1 and CDR2: LGHNA and YSLEER. CDR3 length: 14 residues. CDR3 DNA sequence: TGCGCCAGCAGCCAAGCTTTCCCCTACAATGAGCAGTTCTTC. As protein: CASSQAFPYNEQFF.

This clone was seen just once. The gene calls are TRBV19 and TRBJ1-1; D remains ambiguous. The V gene lost 4 bases and the J gene lost 3 bases, with 6 bases spanning the gap. Germline V CDR1 and CDR2: LNHDA, SQIVND (reference sequence). The length of the CDR3 is 12 residues. The CDR3 loop is CASSRMDTEAFF. DNA for the CDR3: TGTGCCAGTAGTAGGATGGACACTGAAGCTTTCTTT.

The genes are TRBV7-2 and TRBJ2-7; D unclear. Per germline, CDR1 SGHTA and CDR2 FQGNSA. Trimming took 5 bases from V and 2 from J, leaving 13 bases between them. The CDR3 runs 14 residues. The CDR3 coding sequence is TGTGCCAGCAGCGTCGAGCCGGGCCCCTACGAGCAGTACTTC. Translation: CASSVEPGPYEQYF.

This chain links TRBV9 with TRBJ2-7; possible D gene TRBD2, 6 bases. Trimming pared 0 bases from V and 4 bases from J, leaving 8 bases between. CDR1 is SGDLS and CDR2 is YYNGEE in the germline V gene. The CDR3 spans 13 residues. The DNA of the CDR3 is TGTGCCAGCAGCGTAGGGGGGAGGTACGAGCAGTACTTC. This codes for CASSVGGRYEQYF.

This clone was found a few times. The V call is TRBV3-1 (or the pseudogene TRBV3-2), the J call TRBJ2-1, with D maybe TRBD1 (5 bases). Germline-derived CDR1 and CDR2 are LGHDT and YNNKEL (reference sequence). The CDR3 totals 16 residues. V was shortened by 1 base and J by 3 bases, with 13 bases between the two germline ends. The CDR3 sequence is CASSQGFFQGYNEQFF. The CDR3 region has the DNA TGTGCCAGCAGCCAAGGATTTTTTCAGGGCTACAATGAGCAGTTCTTC.

This clone has a handful of counts. The gene calls are TRBV27 and TRBJ2-7; a weak D match, TRBD1 (6 bases). V lost 5 bases and J lost 8, with 16 bases in between. The CDR3 is made up of 13 amino acids. CDR1 and CDR2 from the germline V gene are MNHEY and SMNVEV (reference sequence). The CDR3 region has the DNA TGTGCCAGCAGTGCTTCGACAGGCCCCCAGCAGTACTTC. As protein: CASSASTGPQQYF.

V and J are TRBV15 and TRBJ1-2; D possibly corresponds to TRBD1 (6 bases). Per the germline V gene, CDR1 is LNHNV and CDR2 is YYDKDF (reference sequence). This CDR3 is built from 13 residues. The V gene lost 4 bases and the J gene lost 4 bases, with 10 bases spanning the gap. CDR3 nucleotide sequence: TGTGCCACCAGCACCCGGACAGCCTATGGCTACACCTTC. Protein: CATSTRTAYGYTF.

The chain couples TRBV24-1 to TRBJ1-1; 11 nucleotides line up with TRBD1. CDR3 size: 17 residues. The V segment lost 7 bases and the J segment 7 bases; nucleotides outside the gene matches: 16. The germline CDR1 and CDR2 sequences are KGHDR and SFDVKD. The CDR3 sequence is CATRPATGTGGLGEAFF. CDR3 in DNA: TGTGCCACCAGGCCCGCTACCGGGACAGGGGGATTAGGTGAAGCTTTCTTT.

The sample holds a few counts of this clone. This chain uses TRBV19 with TRBJ1-6, with D perhaps matching TRBD1 (5 bases). The length of the CDR3 is 15 residues. Germline CDR1 LNHDA, CDR2 SQIVND (reference sequence). V was clipped by 4 bases and J by 7 bases, with 14 bases between them. The CDR3 protein is CASSNLQDGNSPLHF. CDR3 DNA sequence: TGTGCCAGTAGTAACCTACAGGATGGGAATTCACCCCTCCACTTT.

This sequence joins TRBV18 and TRBJ2-1; D ambiguous. The CDR3 loop spans 13 amino acids. The germline V gene encodes CDR1 KGHSH and CDR2 LQKENI. The V end lost 5 bases, the J end lost 5 bases, and 10 bases lay between the germline ends. CDR3 in amino acids: CASSNSIDNEQFF. The CDR3 nucleotides are TGTGCCAGCTCAAATTCCATAGACAATGAGCAGTTCTTC.

This clone has just one count. The chain couples TRBV7-9 to TRBJ1-1; D gene unclear. From germline, CDR1 is SEHNR and CDR2 FQNEAQ (reference sequence). The CDR3 sequence is 14 residues long. V was cut by 5 bases and J by 6 bases, with 16 bases left in between. The CDR3 is CASSLTQVVPEAFF. DNA for the CDR3: TGTGCCAGCAGCCTTACCCAGGTCGTCCCTGAAGCTTTCTTT. Filled out from reference TRBV7-9 and TRBJ1-1, the complete variable domain reads DTGVSQNPRHKITKRGQNVTFRCDPISEHNRLYWYRQTLGQGPEFLTYFQNEAQLEKSRLLSDRFSAERPKGSFSTLEIQRTEQGDSAMYLCASSLTQVVPEAFFGQGTRLTVV.

The chain joins TRBV5-1 to TRBJ1-5, with 7 bases fitting TRBD1. Trimming cost V 0 bases and J 7 bases; bases outside gene matches: 7. The CDR3 is 15 amino acids. The V gene's germline CDR1 is SGHRS and CDR2 YFSETQ. The CDR3 nucleotides read TGCGCCAGCAGCTTGGAGGGGACAGCGGACCAGCCCCAGCATTTT. Translating it yields CASSLEGTADQPQHF.

The chain has TRBV4-3 and TRBJ2-1; either TRBD1 or TRBD2 may fit D (5 bases each). Trimming stripped 1 base from V and 3 bases from J, with 22 bases between. Per the germline V gene, CDR1 is LGHNA and CDR2 is YSLEER. This CDR3 has 19 amino acids. CDR3 region: CASSQGDPFGLAVYNEQFF. CDR3 in DNA: TGCGCCAGCAGCCAAGGGGACCCCTTCGGCCTAGCCGTCTACAATGAGCAGTTCTTC.

This chain uses TRBV6-5 with TRBJ1-4, with 7 bases matching TRBD1. The V segment lost 4 bases and the J segment 7 bases; nucleotides outside the gene matches: 6. Germline V lookup: CDR1 MNHEY, CDR2 SVGAGI. The CDR3 spans 14 residues. CDR3 nucleotide sequence: TGTGCCAGCAGTTCTTGGGACAGTCCTGAAAAACTGTTTTTT. It codes for CASSSWDSPEKLFF.

The sample holds one count of this clone. The J gene is TRBJ2-7, the V gene TRBV28; 10 bases agree with TRBD1. The CDR3 is made up of 16 amino acids. From germline, CDR1 is MDHEN and CDR2 SYDVKM. Trimming took 5 bases from V and 3 from J; bases not matched to a gene: 10. CDR3 residues: CASSPGQGNGRYEQYF. The CDR3 bases are TGTGCCAGCAGTCCGGGACAGGGGAACGGGCGCTACGAGCAGTACTTC.

The chain links TRBV28 to TRBJ2-3; 7 nucleotides match TRBD2. This CDR3 has 19 amino acids. The trim removed 1 base at V and 0 bases at J, leaving 13 bases unmatched. The V gene's germline CDR1 is MDHEN and CDR2 SYDVKM. This chain's CDR3 is CASSLSSFKLAASTDTQYF. CDR3 DNA: TGTGCCAGCAGTTTATCCTCATTCAAGCTAGCGGCTAGCACAGATACGCAGTATTTT.

The gene calls are TRBV19 and TRBJ1-5; 10 bases agree with TRBD1. CDR3 size: 17 residues. From germline, CDR1 is LNHDA and CDR2 SQIVND (reference sequence). V lost 10 bases to trimming and J lost 9 bases; unmatched junction nucleotides: 21. This chain's CDR3 is CATSPPGTGVGFGPQHF. For the CDR3, the DNA is TGTGCCACCTCACCCCCTGGGACAGGGGTAGGTTTCGGGCCCCAGCATTTT. Filled out from reference TRBV19 and TRBJ1-5, the complete variable domain reads DGGITQSPKYLFRKEGQNVTLSCEQNLNHDAMYWYRQDPGQGLRLIYYSQIVNDFQKGDIAEGYSVSREKKESFPLTVTSAQKNPTAFYLCATSPPGTGVGFGPQHFGDGTRLSIL.

This clone was detected only once. The gene calls are TRBV28 and TRBJ1-5; no clear D. The CDR3 has 15 residues. Germline CDR1 reads MDHEN; CDR2 reads SYDVKM. V was cut by 1 base and J by 3 bases, with 10 bases left in between. CDR3 DNA sequence: TGTGCCAGCAGTTTATTGGACGGATTCAATCAGCCCCAGCATTTT. Encoded protein: CASSLLDGFNQPQHF.

This chain links TRBV5-6 with TRBJ1-3; no definite D call. The CDR3 is made up of 12 amino acids. V gave up 0 bases and J gave up 3 bases, with 1 base separating them. The V gene's germline CDR1 is SGHDT and CDR2 YYEEEE. The CDR3 DNA reads as TGTGCCAGCAGCTTGGTTGGAAACACCATATATTTT. Its translation is CASSLVGNTIYF.

For this clone: Other DNA sequences within the sample encode an identical CDR3. The V and J genes are TRBV7-9 and TRBJ2-1; D is perhaps TRBD2 (6 bases). CDR3 length: 14 residues. Per germline, CDR1 SEHNR and CDR2 FQNEAQ (reference sequence). V was pared by 0 bases and J by 4 bases, with 7 bases between. The chain's CDR3 is CASSLAGGYNEQFF. CDR3 bases: TGTGCCAGCAGCTTAGCGGGGGGATACAATGAGCAGTTCTTC.

This sequence joins TRBV4-3 and TRBJ2-7, with a weak D call TRBD1 (6 bases). Trimming took 0 bases from V and 7 from J, leaving 13 bases between them. The CDR3 spans 14 residues. In germline, CDR1 is LGHNA, CDR2 YSLEER. CDR3 loop: CASSQETGRGEQYF. For the CDR3, the DNA is TGCGCCAGCAGCCAAGAAACAGGGAGAGGGGAGCAGTACTTC.

The V and J genes are TRBV28 and TRBJ2-1; either TRBD1 or TRBD2 may supply D (5 bases each). Germline V gene data show CDR1 as MDHEN and CDR2 as SYDVKM. CDR3 size: 17 residues. Trimming took off 6 bases at V and 0 bases at J, with 18 bases between the two ends. CDR3: CASRLPRGGGSYNEQFF. In DNA, the CDR3 is TGTGCCAGCAGACTTCCTCGGGGTGGGGGCTCCTACAATGAGCAGTTCTTC. Full variable domain (remainder filled in from reference TRBV28 and TRBJ2-1): DVKVTQSSRYLVKRTGEKVFLECVQDMDHENMFWYRQDPGLGLRLIYFSYDVKMKEKGDIPEGYSVSREKKERFSLILESASTNQTSMYLCASRLPRGGGSYNEQFFGPGTRLTVL.

The V gene is TRBV30, the J gene TRBJ1-6; D remains unclear. This CDR3 is 14 amino acids long. V shed 0 bases and J shed 12 bases, with 15 bases lying between them. Germline CDR1 GTSNPN, CDR2 SVGIG (reference sequence). CDR3 protein: CAWSVRILLGPLHF. The CDR3, as DNA: TGTGCCTGGAGTGTTAGAATACTTCTTGGACCCCTCCACTTT.

CDR3 in amino acids: CASSTSTAYSNQPQHF. The CDR3 DNA reads TGTGCCAGCAGCACATCGACAGCGTATAGCAATCAGCCCCAGCATTTT. The genes are TRBV28 and TRBJ1-5, with D tentatively TRBD1 (5 bases). V was trimmed by 6 bases and J by 0 bases, leaving 15 bases between them. Germline CDR1 and CDR2: MDHEN and SYDVKM. This CDR3 comprises 16 residues.